What follows are 10 T cell receptor beta chains derived from one specimen sequenced in a study of blood T cell repertoires in COVID-19. TCRdb's copy holds only in-frame clones and misses some; the assay was immunoSEQ multiplex PCR. The sample has 200,000 to 250,000 clones, 70% to 90% seen once; the top ten hold 14% to 15%. Sequences were obtained from PBMCs or T cells enriched from blood (not recorded which). Every receptor here comes from a woman aged 45-65 years with acute COVID-19.

The chain is built from TRBV27 and TRBJ2-7; no firm D call. CDR1 and CDR2 from the germline V gene are MNHEY and SMNVEV (reference sequence). The CDR3 sequence is 14 residues long. Trimming left V 2 bases short and J 5 bases short, with 13 bases between. The CDR3 sequence is CASSLSSPSHEQYF. The CDR3 DNA reads TGTGCCAGCAGTTTAAGCTCCCCGTCCCACGAGCAGTACTTC.

V usage is TRBV5-4 and J usage is TRBJ2-7; weak D call: TRBD1 (6 bases). V was cut by 0 bases and J by 4 bases, with 14 bases left in between. The CDR3 sequence is 15 residues long. The germline gives CDR1 SGHNT, CDR2 YYREEE (reference sequence). The CDR3 is CASSLGRTVGYEQYF. The CDR3 coding sequence is TGTGCCAGCAGCTTGGGGCGGACAGTCGGATACGAGCAGTACTTC.

The CDR3 loop is CASSLAAAYEQYF. CDR3 DNA: TGTGCCAGCAGTTTGGCGGCAGCCTACGAGCAGTACTTC. This chain links TRBV28 with TRBJ2-7, with D hard to call. V lost 3 bases and J lost 2, with 8 bases in between. CDR3 length: 13 residues. In germline, CDR1 is MDHEN, CDR2 SYDVKM.

The sample holds one count of this clone. V gene TRBV30 combines with J gene TRBJ2-3; possible D gene TRBD2, 6 bases. The CDR3 length is 16 residues. With 3 bases removed from V and 4 bases from J, the gap between germline ends came to 20 bases. Germline CDR1 GTSNPN, CDR2 SVGIG (reference sequence). CDR3 protein: CAWSEGTYKSPDTQYF. The CDR3 DNA reads TGTGCCTGGAGCGAAGGGACTTACAAAAGCCCAGATACGCAGTATTTT.

The rearrangement uses TRBV28 and TRBJ2-2; TRBD1 might be the D (5 bases). The V gene's germline CDR1 is MDHEN and CDR2 SYDVKM. The CDR3 length is 15 residues. Trimming took off 2 bases at V and 0 bases at J, with 7 bases between the two ends. The CDR3, as DNA: TGTGCCAGCAGTTTAGGGGCTCCGAACACCGGGGAGCTGTTTTTT. This codes for CASSLGAPNTGELFF.

V gene TRBV15 combines with J gene TRBJ1-2; D remains unclear. Germline CDR1 LNHNV, CDR2 YYDKDF (reference sequence). CDR3 length: 15 amino acids. The V and J ends lost 3 bases and 5 bases respectively, with 16 bases between them. Written as DNA, the CDR3 is TGTGCCACCAGCAGGGAGGGCAGGCCCCCATATGGCTACACCTTC. Its protein product is CATSREGRPPYGYTF.

This clone has a single count. The chain links TRBV28 to TRBJ1-2; D is undetermined. V lost 1 base, J lost 8 bases, and 11 bases lay in between. The CDR3 runs to 13 residues. The germline V gene has CDR1 MDHEN and CDR2 SYDVKM. The CDR3 reads CASSLLSTGGYTF. CDR3 DNA sequence: TGTGCCAGCAGTTTATTATCGACGGGGGGCTACACCTTC.

The chain couples TRBV18 to TRBJ2-3; 9 bases map to TRBD1. There are 16 residues in the CDR3. Losses at the gene ends were 3 bases for V and 0 bases for J; bases not matched to a gene: 4. From germline, CDR1 is KGHSH and CDR2 LQKENI. The CDR3 DNA follows: TGTGCCAGCTCACCTATACAGGGGGCTAGCACAGATACGCAGTATTTT. Protein sequence: CASSPIQGASTDTQYF.

The chain combines TRBV13 with TRBJ2-7; tentatively, D is TRBD2 (6 bases). CDR1 is PRHDT, CDR2 FYEKMQ, per germline (reference sequence). The CDR3 is 12 residues long. The ends were cut back, 1 base at V and 6 bases at J, with 7 bases in the middle. The CDR3 sequence: CASSLAGSEQYF. CDR3 DNA sequence: TGTGCCAGCAGCTTAGCCGGGAGCGAGCAGTACTTC.

In this sample, this clone turned up once. V usage is TRBV4-1 and J usage is TRBJ2-2; 13 bases align to TRBD2. Per the germline V gene, CDR1 is MGHRA and CDR2 is YSYEKL. After removal of 5 bases from V and 5 bases from J, the junction contained 8 bases not matched to a gene. The CDR3 runs to 17 residues. CDR3 region: CASSTRLAGGRTGELFF. In DNA form, the CDR3 reads TGCGCCAGCAGCACGAGACTAGCGGGAGGACGTACCGGGGAGCTGTTTTTT.